A selection of T cell receptor beta chains follows, all from one sample in a study of blood T cell repertoires in COVID-19. Clones were read by immunoSEQ multiplex PCR, and TCRdb kept only the in-frame ones, dropping some. The sample shows roughly 350,000 clones, roughly nine tenths of them seen only once. The material sequenced was PBMCs or T cells enriched from blood (not recorded which). All receptors derive from a woman aged 25 to 39 who had recovered from COVID-19. The CDR3 runs from the conserved cysteine through the conserved F or W. D genes are given only for firm matches. Clone size appears in some rows only: once, few, many, or a class for an expanded clone.

clone_size: -
v_call: TRBV23-1
j_call: TRBJ1-1
d_call: -
cdr3_nt: TGCGCCAGCAGTCAATCGTGGCAGCGTCACACTGAAGCTTTCTTT
cdr3_aa: CASSQSWQRHTEAFF

clone_size: -
v_call: TRBV2
j_call: TRBJ2-7
d_call: -
cdr3_nt: TGTGCCAGCAGGAACTCGGGGTCCACCCAGTACTTC
cdr3_aa: CASRNSGSTQYF

clone_size: -
v_call: TRBV13
j_call: TRBJ2-1
d_call: TRBD2
cdr3_nt: TGTGCCAGCAGCCTGGGGGGGTTCCACAATGAGCAGTTCTTC
cdr3_aa: CASSLGGFHNEQFF

clone_size: -
v_call: TRBV28
j_call: TRBJ1-2
d_call: -
cdr3_nt: TGTGCCAGCAGTTCCCCCCTCGGAGGCTTCTATGGCTACACCTTC
cdr3_aa: CASSSPLGGFYGYTF

clone_size: -
v_call: TRBV9
j_call: TRBJ1-2
d_call: -
cdr3_nt: TGTGCCAGCAGCGTCGACAGTAACTATGGCTACACCTTC
cdr3_aa: CASSVDSNYGYTF

clone_size: -
v_call: TRBV5-1
j_call: TRBJ1-4
d_call: TRBD1
cdr3_nt: TGCGCCAGCAGCGCAACAGGGGAAACTAATGAAAAACTGTTTTTT
cdr3_aa: CASSATGETNEKLFF

clone_size: -
v_call: TRBV6-4
j_call: TRBJ2-3
d_call: -
cdr3_nt: TGTGCCAGCAGTGAGCGGACTAGCACAGATACGCAGTATTTT
cdr3_aa: CASSERTSTDTQYF

clone_size: -
v_call: TRBV6-5
j_call: TRBJ1-5
d_call: -
cdr3_nt: TGTGCCAGCAGTAACAGGGACCGTCAGCCCCAGCATTTT
cdr3_aa: CASSNRDRQPQHF

clone_size: -
v_call: TRBV5-1
j_call: TRBJ1-1
d_call: TRBD1
cdr3_nt: TGCGCCAGCAGCTCCACGGACAGGGGGCGTGCTTTCTTT
cdr3_aa: CASSSTDRGRAFF

clone_size: -
v_call: TRBV28
j_call: TRBJ1-2
d_call: TRBD1
cdr3_nt: TGTGCCAGCAGTTTCCCACAAGGGGCAGGGGGCTATGGCTACACCTTC
cdr3_aa: CASSFPQGAGGYGYTF

clone_size: -
v_call: TRBV6-5
j_call: TRBJ2-5
d_call: TRBD2
cdr3_nt: TGTGCCAGCAGACCTTTGACTAGCGGGACCCAGACCCAGTACTTC
cdr3_aa: CASRPLTSGTQTQYF

clone_size: -
v_call: TRBV28
j_call: TRBJ2-6
d_call: TRBD2
cdr3_nt: TGTGCCAGGGCTAGCGGGAGGGCTCCCTCTGGGGCCAACGTCCTGACTTTC
cdr3_aa: CARASGRAPSGANVLTF

clone_size: -
v_call: TRBV4-2
j_call: TRBJ1-4
d_call: -
cdr3_nt: TGTGCCAGCAGCCAAGGGGAGGGGGGAACTAATGAAAAACTGTTTTTT
cdr3_aa: CASSQGEGGTNEKLFF

clone_size: few
v_call: TRBV10-3
j_call: TRBJ2-3
d_call: -
cdr3_nt: TGTGCCATCAATGGTGACAGGACCACAGATACGCAGTATTTT
cdr3_aa: CAINGDRTTDTQYF

clone_size: few
v_call: TRBV7-9
j_call: TRBJ2-7
d_call: -
cdr3_nt: TGTGCCAGCAGCTTCGGACAGATTTACGAGCAGTACTTC
cdr3_aa: CASSFGQIYEQYF

clone_size: once
v_call: TRBV6-1
j_call: TRBJ1-5
d_call: -
cdr3_nt: TGTGCCAGCAGTGAAAATGAGGGGGGGCAGCCCCAGCATTTT
cdr3_aa: CASSENEGGQPQHF

clone_size: -
v_call: TRBV28
j_call: TRBJ1-1
d_call: -
cdr3_nt: TGTGCCAGCAGCCCCCCCACGGACACTGAAGCTTTCTTT
cdr3_aa: CASSPPTDTEAFF

clone_size: -
v_call: TRBV12-3/TRBV12-4
j_call: TRBJ1-5
d_call: -
cdr3_nt: TGTGCCAGCAGTTTAACAGCATTTCAGCCCCAGCATTTT
cdr3_aa: CASSLTAFQPQHF

clone_size: once
v_call: TRBV7-9
j_call: TRBJ1-4
d_call: -
cdr3_nt: TGTGCCAGCAGCGAGGTTGGAGAAAAACTGTTTTTT
cdr3_aa: CASSEVGEKLFF

clone_size: -
v_call: TRBV27
j_call: TRBJ2-4
d_call: TRBD2
cdr3_nt: TGTGCCAGCAGTTATCCTAGCGGGGGCACTCTAGCCAAAAACATTCAGTACTTC
cdr3_aa: CASSYPSGGTLAKNIQYF

clone_size: -
v_call: TRBV28
j_call: TRBJ2-1
d_call: TRBD2
cdr3_nt: TGTGCCAGCAGTGGACTAGCGTCTTACAATGAGCAGTTCTTC
cdr3_aa: CASSGLASYNEQFF

clone_size: -
v_call: TRBV27
j_call: TRBJ2-7
d_call: TRBD1
cdr3_nt: TGTGCCAGCAGTGTTATCAAGGACAGGGGATTTTACGAGCAGTACTTC
cdr3_aa: CASSVIKDRGFYEQYF

clone_size: -
v_call: TRBV6-5
j_call: TRBJ1-5
d_call: TRBD1
cdr3_nt: TGTGCCAGCAGAGGGACAGTCAATCAGCCCCAGCATTTT
cdr3_aa: CASRGTVNQPQHF

clone_size: -
v_call: TRBV5-7
j_call: TRBJ2-7
d_call: -
cdr3_nt: TGTGCCAGCAGCTTGGGGTCGGGGGAGGAAGAGACCTACGAGCAGTACTTC
cdr3_aa: CASSLGSGEEETYEQYF

clone_size: -
v_call: TRBV5-4
j_call: TRBJ2-1
d_call: TRBD2
cdr3_nt: TGTGCCAGCAGCTTGTACGGCGGGGGGTCCTCCTACAATGAGCAGTTCTTC
cdr3_aa: CASSLYGGGSSYNEQFF

clone_size: -
v_call: TRBV24-1
j_call: TRBJ2-3
d_call: TRBD2
cdr3_nt: TGTGCCACCAGTGATCCGTCGCGGGGGGCAGATACGCAGTATTTT
cdr3_aa: CATSDPSRGADTQYF

clone_size: -
v_call: TRBV19
j_call: TRBJ2-6
d_call: -
cdr3_nt: TGTGCCAGTAGTAGGGCCCCTGGGGCCAACGTCCTGACTTTC
cdr3_aa: CASSRAPGANVLTF

clone_size: -
v_call: TRBV28
j_call: TRBJ1-2
d_call: -
cdr3_nt: TGTGCCAGCACTACAACAGGCCCAGAGAACTATGGCTACACCTTC
cdr3_aa: CASTTTGPENYGYTF

clone_size: -
v_call: TRBV24-1
j_call: TRBJ2-7
d_call: -
cdr3_nt: TGTGCCACCAGTGATCAGACAGGTGTAAGGGACGAGCAGTACTTC
cdr3_aa: CATSDQTGVRDEQYF

clone_size: once
v_call: TRBV19
j_call: TRBJ1-4
d_call: -
cdr3_nt: TGTGCCAGTAGTGAAACCAGAGAAAAACTGTTTTTT
cdr3_aa: CASSETREKLFF

clone_size: -
v_call: TRBV7-9
j_call: TRBJ2-5
d_call: -
cdr3_nt: TGTGCCAGCAGCCCGGGAACGGGAAGCCAAGAGACCCAGTACTTC
cdr3_aa: CASSPGTGSQETQYF

clone_size: -
v_call: TRBV5-1
j_call: TRBJ2-3
d_call: TRBD2
cdr3_nt: TGCGCCAGCAGCGCGGGACTAGCGCCCAGTATAGGTACGCAGTATTTT
cdr3_aa: CASSAGLAPSIGTQYF

clone_size: -
v_call: TRBV7-2
j_call: TRBJ1-1
d_call: -
cdr3_nt: TGTGCCAGCAGCTTAGCCTCGAGGGACACTGAAGCTTTCTTT
cdr3_aa: CASSLASRDTEAFF

clone_size: -
v_call: TRBV14
j_call: TRBJ2-5
d_call: -
cdr3_nt: TGTGCCAGCAGTGGCTGGCAAGAGACCCAGTACTTC
cdr3_aa: CASSGWQETQYF

clone_size: once
v_call: TRBV5-6
j_call: TRBJ1-2
d_call: TRBD1
cdr3_nt: TGTGCCAGCAGCTTGGACAGGGGTCCTCCCTATGGCTACACCTTC
cdr3_aa: CASSLDRGPPYGYTF

clone_size: -
v_call: TRBV6-5
j_call: TRBJ2-7
d_call: -
cdr3_nt: TGTGCCAGCAGTTACGGTCGGGGGGCGATGAACGAGCAGTACTTC
cdr3_aa: CASSYGRGAMNEQYF

clone_size: -
v_call: TRBV5-4
j_call: TRBJ1-6
d_call: -
cdr3_nt: TGTGCCAGCAGCCCCGCCACAGGGAACTCCTATAATTCACCCCTCCACTTT
cdr3_aa: CASSPATGNSYNSPLHF

clone_size: once
v_call: TRBV7-3
j_call: TRBJ2-1
d_call: TRBD2
cdr3_nt: TGTGCCAGCAGCCCCCGGGCTAGCGGAGCCTACAATGAGCAGTTCTTC
cdr3_aa: CASSPRASGAYNEQFF

clone_size: -
v_call: TRBV9
j_call: TRBJ2-1
d_call: -
cdr3_nt: TGTGCCAGCAGCGCAACTAGCTTATCTTACAATGAGCAGTTCTTC
cdr3_aa: CASSATSLSYNEQFF

clone_size: -
v_call: TRBV28
j_call: TRBJ2-1
d_call: TRBD2
cdr3_nt: TGTGCCAGCCGGACTAGCGGGAGTTACAATGAGCAGTTCTTC
cdr3_aa: CASRTSGSYNEQFF